One sample yielded the 30 T cell receptor beta chains listed below, sequenced in a study of cytomegalovirus exposure and HLA in healthy donors. Primers for the PCR totalled 60 Vbeta and 13 Jbeta. The table came from immunoSEQ multiplex PCR; TCRdb's copy has only in-frame clones and leaves some out. The repertoire table contains about 88,000 clones. Sequences were obtained from PBMCs. The receptors were gathered from a girl aged 10 to 17 in good health and CMV-seropositive.

The genes are TRBV19 and TRBJ2-7; 11 bases agree with TRBD1. The CDR3 totals 13 residues. Germline CDR1 LNHDA, CDR2 SQIVND (reference sequence). J lost 4 bases, V lost 9 bases, and 5 bases had no gene match. The CDR3 reads CASGQGAGYEQYF. The CDR3 nucleotides read TGTGCCAGCGGACAGGGGGCGGGGTACGAGCAGTACTTC.

V usage is TRBV5-1 and J usage is TRBJ1-1; D not certain. Trimming stripped 4 bases from V and 9 bases from J, with 10 bases between. Germline V gene lookup returns CDR1 SGHRS and CDR2 YFSETQ. This CDR3 is built from 11 residues. Here the CDR3 reads CASSNGVQAFF. Here the CDR3 DNA reads TGCGCCAGCAGCAACGGGGTACAAGCTTTCTTT.

The chain couples TRBV6-5 to TRBJ2-1; unclear D gene. CDR3 size: 14 residues. V was shortened by 6 bases and J by 0 bases, with 9 bases between the two germline ends. CDR1 MNHEY and CDR2 SVGAGI come from the germline V gene. CDR3 region: CASRLESSYNEQFF. The CDR3 bases are TGTGCCAGCAGACTGGAGAGCTCCTACAATGAGCAGTTCTTC.

The V and J genes are TRBV7-9 and TRBJ2-1, with 7 bases lining up with TRBD1. From germline, CDR1 is SEHNR and CDR2 FQNEAQ (reference sequence). V was clipped by 7 bases and J by 0 bases; unmatched bases: 0. The CDR3 contains 13 residues. The CDR3 is CASTGGSYNEQFF. CDR3 DNA sequence: TGTGCCAGCACAGGGGGCTCCTACAATGAGCAGTTCTTC.

V usage is TRBV7-9 and J usage is TRBJ1-2; D is undetermined. The V gene lost 4 bases and the J gene lost 3 bases, with 9 bases spanning the gap. CDR1 and CDR2 (germline): SEHNR, FQNEAQ (reference sequence). There are 13 residues in the CDR3. The CDR3 region has the DNA TGTGCCAGCAGCTCCGGGGTACACTATGGCTACACCTTC. Its protein product is CASSSGVHYGYTF.

J is TRBJ2-5 and V is TRBV9, with TRBD2 identical over 11 bases. This CDR3 contains 20 residues. CDR1 SGDLS and CDR2 YYNGEE come from the germline V gene. After removal of 0 bases from V and 4 bases from J, the junction contained 17 bases not matched to a gene. The CDR3: CASSVGGTGNLAGGGETQYF. Here the CDR3 DNA reads TGTGCCAGCAGCGTAGGCGGGACAGGGAATCTAGCGGGGGGTGGAGAGACCCAGTACTTC.

The chain carries TRBV27 and TRBJ1-4, with 9 nucleotides matching TRBD1. The length of the CDR3 is 14 residues. Per the germline V gene, CDR1 is MNHEY and CDR2 is SMNVEV (reference sequence). With 6 bases clipped from V and 7 bases from J, the junction kept 6 bases outside the gene matches. DNA for the CDR3: TGTGCCAGCAGCCCGGGACAGGGTTTTGAAAAACTGTTTTTT. Translation: CASSPGQGFEKLFF.

The chain combines TRBV6-1 with TRBJ2-5; 10 positions agree with TRBD2. The CDR3 is 18 residues long. V gave up 4 bases and J gave up 1 base; unmatched junction bases: 12. Germline V lookup: CDR1 MNHNS, CDR2 SASEGT. The CDR3 DNA is TGTGCCAGCAGTGCTAGGGCTAGCGGGGGAATAATCCAAGAGACCCAGTACTTC. Protein product: CASSARASGGIIQETQYF.

V usage is TRBV9 and J usage is TRBJ2-7, with 7 bases fitting TRBD2. J gave up 4 bases and V 4 bases, and 11 bases lay outside the gene matches. Germline CDR1 SGDLS, CDR2 YYNGEE. The CDR3 totals 15 residues. The CDR3 DNA reads TGTGCCAGCAGCAGAGGGGAGGGGAGGGCATACGAGCAGTACTTC. Translation gives CASSRGEGRAYEQYF.

The chain carries TRBV28 and TRBJ2-7; D might be TRBD1 (5 bases). The CDR3 is made up of 15 amino acids. CDR1 and CDR2 from the germline V gene are MDHEN and SYDVKM. V lost 2 bases to trimming and J lost 2 bases, with 13 bases between them. CDR3 residues: CASSLGASSAYEQYV. The DNA of the CDR3 is TGTGCCAGCAGTTTAGGGGCATCGAGCGCCTACGAGCAGTACGTC.

The V and J genes are TRBV6-5 and TRBJ1-2, with D uncertain. CDR3 length: 14 amino acids. V lost 5 bases, J lost 2 bases, and 12 bases lay in between. Germline V gene lookup returns CDR1 MNHEY and CDR2 SVGAGI. Here the CDR3 reads CASSLRSTNYGYTF. The CDR3 bases are TGTGCCAGCAGTCTCAGGTCTACGAACTATGGCTACACCTTC.

V is TRBV10-3 and J is TRBJ1-2, with D possibly being TRBD1 (5 bases). Germline V gene data show CDR1 as ENHRY and CDR2 as SYGVKD. The V end was cut by 4 bases, the J end by 3 bases, with 15 bases between. The CDR3 totals 15 residues. CDR3 nucleotide sequence: TGTGCCATCAGTGTACCGGGGGTCGTGGACTATGGCTACACCTTC. This encodes CAISVPGVVDYGYTF.

This chain joins TRBV7-2 and TRBJ2-7, with 9 positions matching TRBD1. Unmatched junction bases numbered 4, after V lost 5 bases and J lost 5 bases. This CDR3 has 13 residues. Germline V gives CDR1 SGHTA, CDR2 FQGNSA. CDR3 in DNA: TGTGCCAGCAGCCGGCGGGACAGGGACGAGCAGTACTTC. This sequence encodes CASSRRDRDEQYF.

This chain uses TRBV10-3 with TRBJ2-2; a weak D match, TRBD2 (6 bases). Germline V gene sequence: CDR1 ENHRY, CDR2 SYGVKD. V lost 7 bases to trimming and J lost 7 bases, with 16 bases between them. CDR3 length: 14 residues. DNA for the CDR3: TGTGCCATCAAAAACGGGGGAAGTGGCGGGGAGCTGTTTTTT. Translation gives CAIKNGGSGGELFF.

The genes are TRBV5-8 and TRBJ2-1, with 9 positions matching TRBD1. Per germline, CDR1 SGHTS and CDR2 YDEGEE. There are 15 residues in the CDR3. Unmatched junction bases numbered 5, after V lost 2 bases and J lost 5 bases. The CDR3 is CASSFGTGWNNEQFF. DNA for the CDR3: TGTGCCAGCAGCTTTGGGACAGGGTGGAACAATGAGCAGTTCTTC.

The rearrangement joins TRBV7-2 to TRBJ1-3, with TRBD1 as a possible D gene (5 bases). The CDR3 is made up of 16 amino acids. The V and J ends lost 0 bases and 0 bases respectively, with 9 bases between them. Per the germline V gene, CDR1 is SGHTA and CDR2 is FQGNSA. As DNA, the CDR3 is TGTGCCAGCAGCTTAGCTTCAGGGCTCTCTGGAAACACCATATATTTT. This sequence encodes CASSLASGLSGNTIYF.

The V call is TRBV2, the J call TRBJ1-6, with 10 bases lining up with TRBD1. After removal of 5 bases from V and 9 bases from J, the junction contained 7 bases not matched to a gene. Germline CDR1 SNHLY, CDR2 FYNNEI. This CDR3 has 15 amino acids. The CDR3: CASSPVGTGVSPLHF. The CDR3 coding sequence is TGTGCCAGCAGTCCTGTCGGGACAGGGGTTTCACCCCTCCACTTT.

The genes are TRBV13 and TRBJ2-1; TRBD1 is a possible D gene (5 bases). Germline CDR1 reads PRHDT; CDR2 reads FYEKMQ (reference sequence). The CDR3 runs 14 residues. The V end lost 3 bases, the J end lost 5 bases, and 11 bases lay between the germline ends. Here the CDR3 reads CASSFWAGHNEQFF. CDR3 coding DNA: TGTGCCAGCAGCTTCTGGGCAGGGCACAATGAGCAGTTCTTC.

This sequence joins TRBV4-3 and TRBJ1-5, with D unresolved. The CDR3 has 16 residues. V was cut by 1 base and J by 3 bases, with 13 bases left in between. Germline values: CDR1 LGHNA, CDR2 YSLEER. The CDR3 DNA is TGCGCCAGCAGCCAAGGAGCTTCGAGGGACAATCAGCCCCAGCATTTT. Residues: CASSQGASRDNQPQHF.

The rearrangement joins TRBV25-1 to TRBJ2-7; TRBD1 matches 8 bases. The CDR3 is made up of 14 amino acids. V was clipped by 4 bases and J by 3 bases; unmatched bases: 5. The germline CDR1 and CDR2 sequences are MGHDK and SYGVNS. The CDR3 loop reads CASSGGGQGYEQYF. The CDR3 DNA reads TGTGCCAGCAGTGGAGGAGGACAGGGCTACGAGCAGTACTTC.

The chain carries TRBV7-9 and TRBJ1-2, with D possibly being TRBD1 (5 bases). Germline V gene lookup returns CDR1 SEHNR and CDR2 FQNEAQ (reference sequence). Trimming took 2 bases from V and 2 from J, leaving 12 bases between them. The CDR3 has 15 residues. CDR3 DNA sequence: TGTGCCAGCAGCTTAATAGCGGACATAAACTATGGCTACACCTTC. It codes for CASSLIADINYGYTF.

Notes on this clone: The same CDR3 also results from other DNA sequences found in this sample. V and J are TRBV19 and TRBJ1-5, with D maybe TRBD1 (6 bases). Germline CDR1 is LNHDA and CDR2 is SQIVND (reference sequence). Trimming pared 4 bases from V and 1 base from J, leaving 8 bases between. The CDR3 spans 14 residues. CDR3 sequence: CASSTTGSNQPQHF. The CDR3 coding sequence is TGTGCCAGTAGTACTACAGGGAGCAATCAGCCCCAGCATTTT.

The chain employs TRBV15 and TRBJ2-7; a weak D match, TRBD1 (6 bases). The CDR3 contains 15 residues. Germline V gene sequence: CDR1 LNHNV, CDR2 YYDKDF (reference sequence). The V gene lost 4 bases and the J gene lost 5 bases, with 18 bases spanning the gap. CDR3: CATSTTRGGSDEQYF. CDR3 DNA sequence: TGTGCCACCAGCACCACCAGGGGTGGGTCGGACGAGCAGTACTTC.

J is TRBJ2-2 and V is TRBV4-1; D perhaps matches TRBD1 (6 bases). Germline lookup yields CDR1 MGHRA and CDR2 YSYEKL. The CDR3 loop spans 15 amino acids. Trimming cost V 4 bases and J 7 bases, with 16 bases left between them. CDR3 amino acids: CASSPVGGAGGELFF. CDR3 DNA sequence: TGCGCCAGCAGCCCTGTTGGGGGCGCAGGCGGGGAGCTGTTTTTT.

This chain uses TRBV18 with TRBJ1-4; D not certain. Germline values: CDR1 KGHSH, CDR2 LQKENI. This CDR3 comprises 14 residues. With 3 bases removed from V and 5 bases from J, the gap between germline ends came to 10 bases. CDR3 in DNA: TGTGCCAGCTCACCGGTGGGAGGAAATGAAAAACTGTTTTTT. Translating gives CASSPVGGNEKLFF.

The chain has TRBV4-2 and TRBJ1-2; 8 bases fit TRBD1. CDR3 length: 15 residues. The V gene's germline CDR1 is LGHNA and CDR2 YNFKEQ. V shed 3 bases, J shed 6 bases, and the junction held 9 bases outside the gene matches. The CDR3 here is CASSQTVDRGNGYTF. The CDR3 DNA follows: TGTGCCAGCAGCCAGACCGTCGACAGGGGAAATGGCTACACCTTC.

The chain joins TRBV7-2 to TRBJ2-3; possibly TRBD1 for D (5 bases). Trimming removed 3 bases at V and 2 bases at J, with 12 bases between. Germline assignment: CDR1 SGHTA and CDR2 FQGNSA. The CDR3 covers 15 residues. As DNA, the CDR3 is TGTGCCAGCAGCTTGGCCAGGGATTACACAGATACGCAGTATTTT. Its protein product is CASSLARDYTDTQYF. The full variable domain, completed using reference TRBV7-2 and TRBJ2-3, is GAGVSQSPSNKVTEKGKDVELRCDPISGHTALYWYRQSLGQGLEFLIYFQGNSAPDKSGLPSDRFSAERTGGSVSTLTIQRTQQEDSAVYLCASSLARDYTDTQYFGPGTRLTVL.

The chain uses TRBV29-1 and TRBJ1-4, with no clear D. The CDR3 runs to 10 residues. Germline V lookup: CDR1 SQVTM, CDR2 ANQGSEA. Trimming shortened V by 7 bases and J by 4 bases, and 4 bases separated the two germline ends. CDR3 DNA: TGCAGCGCCGTTAATGAAAAACTGTTTTTT. This sequence encodes CSAVNEKLFF.

V and J are TRBV9 and TRBJ1-1; TRBD1 agrees at 9 bases. Germline assignment: CDR1 SGDLS and CDR2 YYNGEE. The CDR3 loop spans 15 amino acids. The ends lost 4 bases at V and 4 bases at J; junction bases unmatched: 8. The CDR3 nucleotides are TGTGCCAGCAGCTCTCGACAGGGGGTAGGCACTGAAGCTTTCTTT. Its protein product is CASSSRQGVGTEAFF.

V and J are TRBV4-3 and TRBJ1-3, with 9 positions matching TRBD1. V shed 3 bases, J shed 8 bases, and the junction held 8 bases outside the gene matches. This CDR3 spans 15 amino acids. Per the germline V gene, CDR1 is LGHNA and CDR2 is YSLEER. DNA of the CDR3: TGCGCCAGCAGCCAGGGACAGGGTGTAAGGGACACCATATATTTT. Residues: CASSQGQGVRDTIYF.